These T cell receptor beta chains were read from a single sample in a study of human T cells and chemical hapten exposure. TCRdb re-analysed the RACE reads in MiXCR, keeping a single row per CDR3 protein. The sample has 75,000 to 100,000 distinct CDR3 sequences; roughly an eighth are singletons. The specimen comprised whole blood, sampled in connection with sensitization to the hapten diphenylcyclopropenone (DPC). The receptors originated from a woman in her 40s with alopecia areata. Some clones in this sample may be carry-over from other donors' samples. Each CDR3 is given with its conserved first and last residue. D genes are given only for firm matches. The size entry is marked missing in some rows and otherwise reads once, few, many or a size class.

J: TRBJ2-1
V: TRBV29-1
D: .
size: few
CDR3: CSAPQAGNEQFF
DNA: TGCAGCGCCCCCCAGGCGGGCAATGAGCAGTTCTTC

J: TRBJ1-1
V: TRBV5-1
D: .
size: .
CDR3: CASSNNRAVTEAFF
DNA: TGCGCCAGCAGTAATAACAGGGCGGTCACTGAAGCTTTCTTT

J: TRBJ1-3
V: TRBV18
D: .
size: .
CDR3: CASSPRPGLSGNTIYF
DNA: TGTGCCAGCTCACCAAGACCAGGCTTGAGTGGAAACACCATATATTTT

J: TRBJ1-6
V: TRBV6-2/TRBV6-3
D: .
size: .
CDR3: CASSPGSPLHF
DNA: TGTGCCAGCAGCCCGGGGTCACCCCTCCACTTT

J: TRBJ1-6
V: TRBV2
D: .
size: few
CDR3: CASRSRGSTLNSPLHF
DNA: TGTGCCAGCAGGAGCAGGGGCTCCACCTTAAATTCACCCCTCCACTTT

J: TRBJ2-1
V: TRBV7-8
D: .
size: .
CDR3: CASSLEFRAYGQFF
DNA: TGTGCCAGCAGCTTAGAGTTCAGGGCGTATGGGCAGTTCTTC

J: TRBJ1-2
V: TRBV6-5
D: .
size: few
CDR3: CASSSWTADGYTF
DNA: TGTGCCAGCAGTTCGTGGACAGCTGATGGCTACACCTTC

J: TRBJ2-2
V: TRBV9
D: TRBD2
size: few
CDR3: CASSVNGEGNTGELFF
DNA: TGTGCCAGCAGCGTAAACGGGGAGGGCAACACCGGGGAGCTGTTTTTT

J: TRBJ1-1
V: TRBV9
D: .
size: few
CDR3: CASSVDLNAEAFF
DNA: TGTGCCAGCAGCGTAGACTTGAACGCTGAAGCTTTCTTT

J: TRBJ2-2
V: TRBV12-3/TRBV12-4
D: TRBD1
size: few
CDR3: CASSLTSQGARAGELFF
DNA: TGTGCCAGCAGCCTAACGTCACAGGGGGCGCGGGCCGGGGAGCTGTTTTTT

J: TRBJ1-1
V: TRBV6-2/TRBV6-3
D: TRBD1
size: .
CDR3: CASTRTGNTEAFF
DNA: TGTGCCAGCACCCGGACAGGGAACACTGAAGCTTTCTTT

J: TRBJ2-6
V: TRBV14
D: .
size: .
CDR3: CASSRRTAGANVLTF
DNA: TGTGCCAGCAGCCGCCGGACAGCAGGGGCCAACGTCCTGACTTTC

J: TRBJ2-2
V: TRBV7-2
D: .
size: many
CDR3: CASSSGPSNTGELFF
DNA: TGTGCCAGCAGCTCAGGACCATCCAACACCGGGGAGCTGTTTTTT

J: TRBJ2-7
V: TRBV29-1
D: .
size: .
CDR3: CSVQQSYEQYF
DNA: TGCAGCGTCCAGCAATCCTACGAGCAGTACTTC

J: TRBJ2-1
V: TRBV7-8
D: TRBD2
size: few
CDR3: CASSMGLAGGNEQFF
DNA: TGTGCCAGCAGCATGGGACTAGCGGGAGGGAATGAGCAGTTCTTC

J: TRBJ1-4
V: TRBV28
D: .
size: few
CDR3: CASSLTDRNPTNEKLFF
DNA: TGTGCCAGCAGTTTAACCGACAGGAACCCCACTAATGAAAAACTGTTTTTT

J: TRBJ2-5
V: TRBV5-1
D: .
size: few
CDR3: CASSITGPQETQYF
DNA: TGCGCCAGCAGCATTACAGGGCCCCAAGAGACCCAGTACTTC

J: TRBJ1-6
V: TRBV6-1
D: .
size: few
CDR3: CASSESPDSNSPLHF
DNA: TGTGCCAGCAGTGAAAGCCCGGATTCGAATTCACCCCTCCACTTT

J: TRBJ2-7
V: TRBV5-1
D: TRBD1
size: .
CDR3: CASSLTGDYEQYF
DNA: TGCGCCAGCAGCTTGACAGGGGACTACGAGCAGTACTTC

J: TRBJ2-3
V: TRBV24-1
D: .
size: .
CDR3: CATSDPSRDLTDTQYF
DNA: TGTGCCACCAGTGACCCGTCCCGGGACCTCACAGATACGCAGTATTTT

J: TRBJ2-7
V: TRBV11-2
D: TRBD1
size: .
CDR3: CASSLARGTGGLALYEQYF
DNA: TGTGCCAGCAGCTTAGCCCGCGGGACAGGGGGACTAGCTCTCTACGAGCAGTACTTC

J: TRBJ2-5
V: TRBV4-2
D: .
size: few
CDR3: CASSQDVNRPLGF
DNA: TGTGCCAGCAGCCAAGATGTTAACCGGCCCCTGGGCTTC

J: TRBJ2-1
V: TRBV7-2
D: TRBD1
size: .
CDR3: CASSRGQEWNEQFF
DNA: TGTGCCAGCAGCCGTGGACAGGAATGGAATGAGCAGTTCTTC

J: TRBJ2-1
V: TRBV4-3
D: .
size: few
CDR3: CASSQDGEGIEQFF
DNA: TGCGCCAGCAGCCAAGATGGCGAAGGCATTGAGCAGTTCTTC

J: TRBJ2-1
V: TRBV6-6
D: .
size: .
CDR3: CASSRTSYNEQFF
DNA: TGTGCCAGCAGTAGGACCTCCTACAATGAGCAGTTCTTC

J: TRBJ2-1
V: TRBV2
D: .
size: few
CDR3: CAITLGASSYNEQFF
DNA: TGTGCCATCACACTAGGGGCCTCCTCCTACAATGAGCAGTTCTTC

J: TRBJ2-7
V: TRBV4-3
D: .
size: .
CDR3: CASSQDSSFAESSYEQYF
DNA: TGCGCCAGCAGCCAAGATAGCTCCTTCGCGGAGAGCTCCTACGAGCAGTACTTC

J: TRBJ2-7
V: TRBV7-2
D: TRBD2
size: few
CDR3: CASSPSGGTTYEQYF
DNA: TGTGCCAGCAGCCCCTCTGGCGGGACTACCTACGAGCAGTACTTC

J: TRBJ1-5
V: TRBV6-2/TRBV6-3
D: .
size: many
CDR3: CASRAVGGNQPQHF
DNA: TGTGCCAGCAGGGCGGTAGGCGGCAATCAGCCCCAGCATTTT

J: TRBJ2-7
V: TRBV29-1
D: TRBD2
size: .
CDR3: CSVVAGDSYEQYF
DNA: TGCAGCGTGGTAGCGGGGGACTCCTACGAGCAGTACTTC

J: TRBJ2-7
V: TRBV7-8
D: .
size: few
CDR3: CASSFRENYEQYF
DNA: TGTGCCAGCAGCTTTCGGGAGAACTACGAGCAGTACTTC

J: TRBJ2-5
V: TRBV29-1
D: .
size: few
CDR3: CSAGNRLKETQYF
DNA: TGCAGCGCTGGGAACAGATTAAAAGAGACCCAGTACTTC

J: TRBJ2-7
V: TRBV5-4
D: .
size: few
CDR3: CASSFTPFKYEQYF
DNA: TGTGCCAGCAGCTTCACCCCATTCAAGTACGAGCAGTACTTC

J: TRBJ2-1
V: TRBV4-1
D: .
size: many
CDR3: CASSPKVVGPAINEQFF
DNA: TGCGCCAGCAGCCCAAAAGTTGTGGGACCAGCCATCAATGAGCAGTTCTTC

J: TRBJ2-1
V: TRBV10-3
D: .
size: few
CDR3: CAISETREQFF
DNA: TGTGCCATCAGTGAGACAAGAGAGCAGTTCTTC

J: TRBJ2-1
V: TRBV11-2
D: .
size: few
CDR3: CASSLENGGEQFF
DNA: TGTGCCAGCAGCTTAGAGAACGGTGGTGAGCAGTTCTTC